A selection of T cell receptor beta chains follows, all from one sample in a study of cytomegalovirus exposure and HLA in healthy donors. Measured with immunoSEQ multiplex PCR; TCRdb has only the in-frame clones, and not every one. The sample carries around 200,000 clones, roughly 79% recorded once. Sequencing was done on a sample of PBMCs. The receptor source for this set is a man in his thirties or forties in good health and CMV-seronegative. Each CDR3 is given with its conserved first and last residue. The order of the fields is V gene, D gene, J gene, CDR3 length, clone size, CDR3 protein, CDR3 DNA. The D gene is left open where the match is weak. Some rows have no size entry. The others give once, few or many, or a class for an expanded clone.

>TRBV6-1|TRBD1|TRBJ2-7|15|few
CASSEMPGQSHEQYF
TGTGCCAGCAGTGAAATGCCGGGACAGAGCCACGAGCAGTACTTC
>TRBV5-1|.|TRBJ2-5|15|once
CASSLERPGGETQYF
TGCGCCAGCAGCTTGGAGAGGCCCGGGGGAGAGACCCAGTACTTC
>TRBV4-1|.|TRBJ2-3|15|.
CASSQVQGNTDTQYF
TGCGCCAGCAGCCAAGTGCAGGGAAACACAGATACGCAGTATTTT
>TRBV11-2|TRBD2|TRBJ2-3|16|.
CASSPGTREAGDTQYF
TGTGCCAGCAGCCCAGGGACGCGGGAGGCGGGGGATACGCAGTATTTT
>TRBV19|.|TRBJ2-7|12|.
CASSTGGYEQYF
TGTGCCAGTAGTACCGGCGGCTACGAGCAGTACTTC
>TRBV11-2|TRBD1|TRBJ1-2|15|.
CASSLDPEGADGYTF
TGTGCCAGCAGCTTAGATCCGGAGGGGGCTGATGGCTACACCTTC
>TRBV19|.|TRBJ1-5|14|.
CASSRGGGNQPQHF
TGTGCCAGTAGTCGGGGAGGAGGGAACCAGCCCCAGCATTTT
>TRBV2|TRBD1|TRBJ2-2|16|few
CASSPTGGAGTGELFF
TGTGCCAGCAGCCCGACAGGGGGCGCGGGCACCGGGGAGCTGTTTTTT
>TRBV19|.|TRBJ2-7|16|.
CASSIQQTVSSYEQYF
TGTGCCAGTAGTATCCAACAGACAGTGAGCTCCTACGAGCAGTACTTC
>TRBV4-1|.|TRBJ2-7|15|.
CASSGETGRTYEQYF
TGCGCCAGCAGCGGGGAGACAGGGAGGACCTACGAGCAGTACTTC
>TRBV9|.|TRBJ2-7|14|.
CASSVAEAAYEQYF
TGTGCCAGCAGCGTAGCTGAGGCAGCCTACGAGCAGTACTTC
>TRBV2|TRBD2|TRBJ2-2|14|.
CASTEGGATGELFF
TGTGCCAGCACCGAGGGAGGGGCAACGGGGGAGCTGTTTTTT
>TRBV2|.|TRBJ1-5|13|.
CASSETGWQPQHF
TGTGCCAGCAGTGAAACCGGGTGGCAGCCCCAGCATTTT
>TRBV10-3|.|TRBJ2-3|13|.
CAISDRSTDTQYF
TGTGCCATCAGTGACCGGAGCACAGATACGCAGTATTTT
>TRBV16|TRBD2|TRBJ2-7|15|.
CASSQSSGSRNEQYF
TGTGCCAGCAGCCAATCTAGCGGGAGTCGCAACGAGCAGTACTTC
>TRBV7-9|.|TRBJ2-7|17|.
CASSLDSVSGFSYEQYF
TGTGCCAGCAGCTTAGATTCGGTGTCGGGTTTTTCCTACGAGCAGTACTTC
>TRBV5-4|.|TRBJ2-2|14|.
CASSHPSGIGELFF
TGTGCCAGCAGCCACCCCTCAGGGATCGGGGAGCTGTTTTTT
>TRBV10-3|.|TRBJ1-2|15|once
CAISELLDGEGGYTF
TGTGCCATCAGTGAGTTACTGGACGGGGAGGGAGGCTACACCTTC
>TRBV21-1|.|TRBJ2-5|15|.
CASSPGTGRQETQYF
TGTGCCAGCAGCCCGGGGACAGGGCGACAAGAGACCCAGTACTTC
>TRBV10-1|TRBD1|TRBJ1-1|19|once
CASSDSSRGPEVGDTEAFF
TGCGCCAGCAGTGATTCCTCCAGGGGGCCTGAGGTTGGGGACACTGAAGCTTTCTTT
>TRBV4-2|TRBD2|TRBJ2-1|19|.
CASSQRTSGRGLVADEQFF
TGTGCCAGCAGCCAAAGGACTAGCGGGAGAGGCTTGGTTGCAGATGAGCAGTTCTTC
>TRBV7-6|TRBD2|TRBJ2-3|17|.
CASSLIAGAPSTDTQYF
TGTGCCAGCAGCCTTATAGCGGGAGCCCCTAGCACAGATACGCAGTATTTT
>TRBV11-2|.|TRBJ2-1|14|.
CASSSIYSYNEQFF
TGTGCCAGCAGCTCCATCTACTCCTACAATGAGCAGTTCTTC
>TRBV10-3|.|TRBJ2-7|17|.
CAISGIVGRAYTYEQYF
TGTGCCATCAGTGGGATTGTGGGCAGGGCCTACACCTACGAGCAGTACTTC
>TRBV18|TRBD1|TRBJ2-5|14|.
CASSGDRGKVGQYF
TGTGCCAGCTCAGGGGACAGGGGAAAGGTCGGCCAGTACTTC
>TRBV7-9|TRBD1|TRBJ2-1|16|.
CASSSDRGGHYNEQFF
TGTGCCAGCAGCTCGGACAGGGGAGGACACTACAATGAGCAGTTCTTC
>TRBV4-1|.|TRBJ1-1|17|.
CASSHTSQGPINTEAFF
TGCGCCAGCAGCCATACTTCCCAGGGTCCGATTAACACTGAAGCTTTCTTT
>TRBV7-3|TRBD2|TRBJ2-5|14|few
CASSTSGSEETQYF
TGTGCCAGCAGTACTAGCGGATCTGAAGAGACCCAGTACTTC
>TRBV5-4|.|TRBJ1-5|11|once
CASIYYQPQHF
TGTGCCAGCATCTACTATCAGCCCCAGCATTTT
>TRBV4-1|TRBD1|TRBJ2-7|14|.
CASSPRDSTYEQYF
TGCGCCAGCAGCCCCCGGGACAGTACCTACGAGCAGTACTTC
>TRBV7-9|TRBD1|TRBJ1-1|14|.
CASSSGQSNTEAFF
TGTGCCAGCAGCTCGGGACAGTCGAACACTGAAGCTTTCTTT
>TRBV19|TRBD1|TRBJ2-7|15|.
CASSIAGTGGYEQYF
TGTGCCAGTAGTATTGCGGGGACAGGGGGATACGAGCAGTACTTC
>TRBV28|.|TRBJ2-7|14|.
CASSLEQGFYEQYF
TGTGCCAGCAGTCTGGAACAGGGTTTCTACGAGCAGTACTTC
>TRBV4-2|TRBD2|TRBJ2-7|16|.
CASSPSRLAGSYEQYF
TGTGCCAGCAGCCCCAGCCGGCTAGCGGGATCCTACGAGCAGTACTTC
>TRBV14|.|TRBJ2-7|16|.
CASSRIRAGNAYEQYF
TGTGCCAGCAGCCGAATTCGAGCGGGCAACGCCTACGAGCAGTACTTC
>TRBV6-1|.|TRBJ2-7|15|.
CASSEVLEGSYEQYF
TGTGCCAGCAGTGAAGTACTAGAGGGTTCCTACGAGCAGTACTTC
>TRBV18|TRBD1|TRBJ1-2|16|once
CASSRDRERADYGYTF
TGTGCCAGCTCACGGGACAGGGAGCGGGCGGACTATGGCTACACCTTC
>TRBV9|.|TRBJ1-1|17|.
CASSPRRGGQGNTEAFF
TGTGCCAGCAGCCCGAGACGGGGGGGGCAGGGGAACACTGAAGCTTTCTTT
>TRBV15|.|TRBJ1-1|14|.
CATSGVPKNTEAFF
TGTGCCACCAGCGGAGTCCCTAAGAACACTGAAGCTTTCTTT
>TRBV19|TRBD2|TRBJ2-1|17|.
CASSMVGLADSYNEQFF
TGTGCCAGTAGTATGGTTGGACTAGCAGACTCCTACAATGAGCAGTTCTTC
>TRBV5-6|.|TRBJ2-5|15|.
CASSLWQGTKETQYF
TGTGCCAGCAGCTTGTGGCAGGGCACGAAAGAGACCCAGTACTTC
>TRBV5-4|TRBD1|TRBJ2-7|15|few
CASSPGGTGGGEQYF
TGTGCCAGCAGCCCCGGGGGGACAGGGGGCGGAGAGCAGTACTTC
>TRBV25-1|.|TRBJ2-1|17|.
CASSGAGGAARYNEQFF
TGTGCCAGCAGTGGGGCTGGGGGCGCCGCGCGGTACAATGAGCAGTTCTTC
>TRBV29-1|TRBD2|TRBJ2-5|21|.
CSVDGTGLTSGRVNLLWTQYF
TGCAGCGTTGACGGGACAGGGTTGACTAGCGGGAGGGTAAATCTCCTTTGGACCCAGTACTTC
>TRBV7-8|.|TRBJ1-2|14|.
CASSAGSSNVGYTF
TGTGCCAGCAGCGCAGGGTCGTCAAATGTGGGCTACACCTTC
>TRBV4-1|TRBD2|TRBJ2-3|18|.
CASSPTGTSGSGADTQYF
TGCGCCAGCAGCCCCACCGGGACTAGCGGGAGCGGGGCAGATACGCAGTATTTT
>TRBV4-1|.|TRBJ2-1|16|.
CASSPAIGASYNEQFF
TGCGCCAGCAGCCCGGCGATTGGGGCCTCATACAATGAGCAGTTCTTC
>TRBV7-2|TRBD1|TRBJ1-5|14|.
CASSVRGGNQPQHF
TGTGCCAGCAGCGTCAGGGGGGGCAATCAGCCCCAGCATTTT
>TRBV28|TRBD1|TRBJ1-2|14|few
CASRSTGRLYGYTF
TGTGCCAGCAGATCGACAGGGCGACTTTATGGCTACACCTTC
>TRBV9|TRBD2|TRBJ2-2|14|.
CASSVGGGTGELFF
TGTGCCAGCAGCGTCGGGGGGGGCACCGGGGAGCTGTTTTTT
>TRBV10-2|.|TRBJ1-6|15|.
CASSEIGPDNSPLHF
TGCGCCAGCAGTGAGATTGGGCCTGATAATTCACCCCTCCACTTT
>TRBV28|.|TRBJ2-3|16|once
CASSSELKTSTDTQYF
TGTGCCAGCAGTTCGGAGTTGAAAACTAGCACAGATACGCAGTATTTT
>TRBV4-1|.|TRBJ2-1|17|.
CASSQDNTGSSYNEQFF
TGCGCCAGCAGCCAAGATAATACGGGGAGCTCCTACAATGAGCAGTTCTTC
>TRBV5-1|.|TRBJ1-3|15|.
CASRLRLDSGNTIYF
TGCGCCAGCCGGCTCCGACTCGACTCTGGAAACACCATATATTTT
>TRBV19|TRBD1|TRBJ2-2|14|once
CASSTQGAGGELFF
TGTGCCAGTAGTACACAGGGGGCAGGCGGGGAGCTGTTTTTT
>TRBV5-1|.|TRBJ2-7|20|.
CASSLGGALGSGSSSYEQYF
TGCGCCAGCAGTCTGGGGGGGGCCTTGGGTAGCGGGTCGTCGTCCTACGAGCAGTACTTC
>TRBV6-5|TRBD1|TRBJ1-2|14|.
CASSQGQGRYGYTF
TGTGCCAGCAGCCAAGGACAGGGGCGCTATGGCTACACCTTC
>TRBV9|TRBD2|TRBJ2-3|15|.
CASTGTSGRTDTQYF
TGTGCCAGCACCGGGACTAGCGGGAGAACAGATACGCAGTATTTT
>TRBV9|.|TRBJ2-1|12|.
CASSAVGRGQFF
TGTGCCAGCAGCGCCGTGGGCCGTGGGCAGTTCTTC
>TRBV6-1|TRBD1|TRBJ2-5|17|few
CASSDWDRGPGRETQYF
TGTGCCAGCAGTGATTGGGACAGGGGGCCGGGGAGGGAGACCCAGTACTTC